What follows are 20 T cell receptor beta chains derived from one specimen sequenced in a study of blood T cells in healthy people across ages. Primers used in a second PCR of about 7 to 12 cycles were a sample-barcoded 5' primer and a J-beta primer mix. One entry per CDR3 protein results from TCRdb running MiXCR on the 5' RACE reads. The table shows more than 1.4 million distinct CDR3 sequences, with 42% occurring only once. The source material was blood. These receptor sequences come from a woman in her late teens or twenties in good health.

The chain couples TRBV20-1 to TRBJ2-5; maybe TRBD2 (5 bases). CDR3 size: 15 residues. The germline gives CDR1 DFQATT, CDR2 SNEGSKA (reference sequence). Trimming pared 2 bases from V and 11 bases from J, leaving 24 bases between. The CDR3 protein is CSARPNLIMLGEQYF. Written as DNA, the CDR3 is TGCAGTGCTAGACCAAACCTAATCATGCTTGGGGAGCAGTACTTC.

V gene TRBV5-1 combines with J gene TRBJ2-5; 7 positions match TRBD1. Germline CDR1 reads SGHRS; CDR2 reads YFSETQ. The V gene end was trimmed by 4 bases and the J gene end by 1 base; junction bases not matched to a gene: 4. The CDR3 contains 14 residues. CDR3 protein: CASSPGTVQETQYF. The CDR3 region has the DNA TGCGCCAGCAGCCCTGGGACAGTCCAAGAGACCCAGTACTTC.

The rearrangement uses TRBV6-1 and TRBJ1-2, with 8 bases fitting TRBD1. CDR3 length: 12 amino acids. Germline V gene data show CDR1 as MNHNS and CDR2 as SASEGT. V trimming: 7 bases; J trimming: 4 bases; junction bases outside the gene matches: 2. The CDR3, as DNA: TGTGCCAGCATACAGGGGGTCTATGGCTACACCTTC. Its translation is CASIQGVYGYTF.

This rearrangement joins TRBV2 to TRBJ2-3, with 8 nucleotides matching TRBD1. Looked up from germline, CDR1 is SNHLY and CDR2 is FYNNEI. V lost 0 bases, J lost 5 bases, and 7 bases stayed unmatched. CDR3 length: 16 amino acids. The DNA of the CDR3 is TGTGCCAGCAGTGAAGCGCACACAGGGGGGCTAGATACGCAGTATTTT. This sequence encodes CASSEAHTGGLDTQYF.

This chain connects TRBV3-1 to TRBJ2-2; D uncertain. The CDR3 covers 12 residues. The V end was cut by 5 bases, the J end by 7 bases, with 8 bases between. Germline-derived CDR1 and CDR2 are LGHDT and YNNKEL (reference sequence). The CDR3 spells CASSSDYGELFF. CDR3 coding DNA: TGTGCCAGCAGCTCGGATTACGGGGAGCTGTTTTTT.

This clonotype occurred a few times. The V call is TRBV6-6, the J call TRBJ2-7, with D tentatively TRBD2 (6 bases). CDR3 length: 15 residues. Trimming pared 4 bases from V and 3 bases from J, leaving 16 bases between. CDR1 and CDR2 (germline): MNHNY, SVGAGI (reference sequence). The CDR3 sequence is CASSFERAWNYEQYF. The DNA for the CDR3 is TGTGCCAGCAGTTTTGAGCGGGCATGGAACTACGAGCAGTACTTC.

The chain links TRBV7-2 to TRBJ1-2; D gene ambiguous. Germline CDR1 and CDR2: SGHTA and FQGNSA. CDR3 length: 14 residues. Between the trimmed V and J ends, which lost 0 bases and 2 bases, there was a span of 7 bases. CDR3 nucleotide sequence: TGTGCCAGCAGCTTAGCGCGCGAGAACTATGGCTACACCTTC. Translating gives CASSLARENYGYTF. Full variable domain (remainder filled in from reference TRBV7-2 and TRBJ1-2): GAGVSQSPSNKVTEKGKDVELRCDPISGHTALYWYRQSLGQGLEFLIYFQGNSAPDKSGLPSDRFSAERTGGSVSTLTIQRTQQEDSAVYLCASSLARENYGYTFGSGTRLTVV.

This clonotype was seen a few times. The chain links TRBV28 to TRBJ2-7; D is possibly TRBD1 (6 bases). TRBJ2-5 matches the DNA end more closely, so the J call is doubtful. This CDR3 contains 15 residues. CDR1 is MDHEN, CDR2 SYDVKM, per germline. The CDR3 region is CASSFRQAGLETQYF. CDR3 in DNA: TGTGCCAGCAGTTTTCGACAGGCCGGGTTGGAGACCCAGTACTTC.

This clonotype has a handful of counts. Compared with germline, one end of the junction differs, possibly owing to a read error. The chain is built from TRBV5-1 and TRBJ2-3; D may be TRBD2 (6 bases). The germline V gene has CDR1 SGHRS and CDR2 YFSETQ. This CDR3 spans 14 amino acids. The CDR3 nucleotides are TGTGCCAGCAGTTTAGCGGTGGGCGCAGATACGCAGTATTTT. Translated, it gives CASSLAVGADTQYF.

The CDR3 is CATSDDNTGELFF. DNA of the CDR3: TGTGCCACCAGTGATGACAACACCGGGGAGCTGTTTTTT. The chain recombines TRBV24-1 with TRBJ2-2; D is uncertain. The germline CDR1 and CDR2 sequences are KGHDR and SFDVKD. The CDR3 sequence is 13 residues long. Trimming removed 3 bases at V and 2 bases at J, with 3 bases between.

On this clonotype itself: A much larger clone lies one base from this, so it may be a read error. The gene calls are TRBV10-3 and TRBJ2-1, with D perhaps TRBD2 (6 bases). CDR1 and CDR2 from the germline V gene are ENHRY and SYGVKD. The V end was cut by 6 bases, the J end by 5 bases, with 14 bases between. The CDR3 is 14 amino acids. DNA of the CDR3: TGTGCCATCAGGACCGGGACTGCCAACAATGAGCAGTTCTTC. Translation: CAIRTGTANNEQFF.

This clonotype occurred once. This chain connects TRBV16 to TRBJ2-5, with a possible D match to TRBD2 (6 bases). This CDR3 has 14 amino acids. Trimming pared 7 bases from V and 1 base from J, leaving 13 bases between. The germline V gene encodes CDR1 KGHSY and CDR2 FQNENV. The CDR3 DNA sequence: TGTGCCAGCATGCCACCGGGAGCCCAAGAGACCCAGTACTTC. It translates to CASMPPGAQETQYF.

As for this clonotype: A much larger clonotype is one base distant, so this may be a read error. This chain connects TRBV2 to TRBJ2-7, with TRBD2 matching 11 bases. In germline, CDR1 is SNHLY, CDR2 FYNNEI. The ends lost 6 bases at V and 7 bases at J; junction bases unmatched: 14. The length of the CDR3 is 16 residues. The CDR3 sequence: CASRPTSGGSYNEQYF. The CDR3 nucleotides read TGTGCCAGCAGACCCACTAGCGGGGGTTCCTACAATGAGCAGTACTTC.

The J gene is TRBJ2-7, the V gene TRBV6-2 or TRBV6-3, with D unclear. Germline lookup yields CDR1 MNHEY and CDR2 SVGEGT. Trimming shortened V by 6 bases and J by 7 bases, and 13 bases separated the two germline ends. This CDR3 spans 12 amino acids. CDR3 in DNA: TGTGCCAGCAGCATGTCCCACAATGAGCAGTACTTC. Translating gives CASSMSHNEQYF.

This clonotype has only a few counts. This chain connects TRBV29-1 to TRBJ2-7; D gene ambiguous. The V and J ends lost 4 bases and 0 bases respectively, with 13 bases between them. Germline assignment: CDR1 SQVTM and CDR2 ANQGSEA. The CDR3 extends over 14 amino acids. CDR3 DNA sequence: TGCAGCGTTGGTGGCCGATTGAGCTCCTACGAGCAGTACTTC. Encoded protein: CSVGGRLSSYEQYF.

The chain carries TRBV20-1 and TRBJ2-7; 9 bases map to TRBD1. CDR1 and CDR2 from the germline V gene are DFQATT and SNEGSKA (reference sequence). Trimming at V came to 8 bases and at J to 3 bases, leaving 14 bases not matched to a gene. The CDR3 loop spans 15 amino acids. The CDR3 reads CSTAPSGTGNYEQYF. CDR3 bases: TGCAGTACGGCACCGAGCGGGACAGGGAACTACGAGCAGTACTTC.

This sequence joins TRBV29-1 and TRBJ1-3; D might be TRBD1 (5 bases). This CDR3 region has 13 residues. Germline V gene lookup returns CDR1 SQVTM and CDR2 ANQGSEA. The V end was cut by 7 bases, the J end by 7 bases, with 17 bases between. CDR3 sequence reads: CSARGEVPNTIYF. The DNA of the CDR3 is TGCAGCGCCCGAGGGGAGGTCCCTAACACCATATATTTT.

This chain joins TRBV6-6 and TRBJ2-1; 8 bases line up with TRBD2. Trimming took 6 bases from V and 10 from J; bases not matched to a gene: 14. CDR1 and CDR2 (germline): MNHNY, SVGAGI (reference sequence). CDR3 size: 15 residues. CDR3 DNA: TGTGCCAGCAGACGCCGAACCACTAGCGGAGAGGAGCAGTTCTTC. It translates to CASRRRTTSGEEQFF.

This clonotype was observed a few times. The CDR3 DNA follows: TGTGCCAGCAGTTACCCAAAGAAGGGCTACAATGAGCAGTTCTTC. Translating it yields CASSYPKKGYNEQFF. The chain combines TRBV6-5 with TRBJ2-1; no firm D call. V dropped 2 bases and J dropped 3 bases, with 11 bases sitting between them. Germline CDR1 is MNHEY and CDR2 is SVGAGI. The CDR3 is 15 amino acids.

V and J are TRBV4-1 and TRBJ2-1; 13 bases agree with TRBD2. Per the germline V gene, CDR1 is MGHRA and CDR2 is YSYEKL. J gave up 0 bases and V 5 bases, and 16 bases lay outside the gene matches. This CDR3 comprises 21 residues. Written as DNA, the CDR3 is TGCGCCAGCAGCGGAAAGGGCGATCCGGGACTAGCGGGGACCTCCTACAATGAGCAGTTCTTC. Translation: CASSGKGDPGLAGTSYNEQFF.